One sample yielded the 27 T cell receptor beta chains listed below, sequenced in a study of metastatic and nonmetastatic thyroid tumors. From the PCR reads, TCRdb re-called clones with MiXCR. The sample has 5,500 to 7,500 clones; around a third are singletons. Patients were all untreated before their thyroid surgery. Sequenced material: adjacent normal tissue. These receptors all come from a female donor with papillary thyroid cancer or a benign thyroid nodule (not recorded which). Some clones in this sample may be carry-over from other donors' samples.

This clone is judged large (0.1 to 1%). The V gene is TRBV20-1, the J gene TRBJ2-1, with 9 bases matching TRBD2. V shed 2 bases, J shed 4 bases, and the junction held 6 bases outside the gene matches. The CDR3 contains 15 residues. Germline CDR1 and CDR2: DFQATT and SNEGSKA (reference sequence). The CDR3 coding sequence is TGCAGTGCTAGAATAGCGGGGGTCAAGTACAATGAGCAGTTCTTC. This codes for CSARIAGVKYNEQFF.

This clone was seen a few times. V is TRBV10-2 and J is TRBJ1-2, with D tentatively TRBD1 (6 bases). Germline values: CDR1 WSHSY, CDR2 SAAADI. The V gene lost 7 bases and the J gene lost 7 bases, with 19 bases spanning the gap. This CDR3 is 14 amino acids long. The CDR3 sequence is CASTPGGGRGGYTF. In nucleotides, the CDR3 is TGCGCCAGCACCCCCGGCGGGGGGCGAGGTGGCTACACCTTC.

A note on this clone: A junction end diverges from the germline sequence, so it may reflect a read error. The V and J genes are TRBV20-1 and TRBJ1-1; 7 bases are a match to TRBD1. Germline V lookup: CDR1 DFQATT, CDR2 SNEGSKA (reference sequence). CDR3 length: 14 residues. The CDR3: CSASLQGSGTEALF. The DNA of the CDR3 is TGCAGTGCTAGTTTACAGGGGTCGGGCACTGAAGCTCTCTTT.

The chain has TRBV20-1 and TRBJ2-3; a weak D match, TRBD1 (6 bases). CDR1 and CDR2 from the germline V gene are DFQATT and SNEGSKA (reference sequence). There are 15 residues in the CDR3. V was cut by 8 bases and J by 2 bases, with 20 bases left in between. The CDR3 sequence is CSSDNRDTLTDTQYF. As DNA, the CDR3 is TGCAGTTCTGATAACCGGGACACCCTCACAGATACGCAGTATTTT.

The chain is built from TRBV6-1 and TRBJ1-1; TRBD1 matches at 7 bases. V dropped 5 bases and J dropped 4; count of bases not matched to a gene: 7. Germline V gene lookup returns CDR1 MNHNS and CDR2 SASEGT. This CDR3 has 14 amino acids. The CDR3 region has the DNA TGTGCCAGCAGTATCTGGACAGGCGCCACTGAAGCTTTCTTT. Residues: CASSIWTGATEAFF.

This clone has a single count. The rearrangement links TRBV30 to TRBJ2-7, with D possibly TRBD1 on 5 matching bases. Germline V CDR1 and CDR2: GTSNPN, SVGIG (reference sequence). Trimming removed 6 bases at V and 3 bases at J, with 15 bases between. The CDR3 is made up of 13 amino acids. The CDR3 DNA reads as TGTGCCTGTAAGGGGTTCAGGAGCTACGAGCAGTACTTC. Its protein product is CACKGFRSYEQYF.

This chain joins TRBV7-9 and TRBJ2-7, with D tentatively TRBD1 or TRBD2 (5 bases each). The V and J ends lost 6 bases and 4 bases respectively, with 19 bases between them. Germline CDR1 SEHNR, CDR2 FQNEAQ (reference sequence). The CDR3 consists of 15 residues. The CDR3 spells CASRGETPFSYEQYF. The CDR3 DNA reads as TGTGCCAGCAGGGGGGAAACCCCCTTCTCTTACGAGCAGTACTTC.

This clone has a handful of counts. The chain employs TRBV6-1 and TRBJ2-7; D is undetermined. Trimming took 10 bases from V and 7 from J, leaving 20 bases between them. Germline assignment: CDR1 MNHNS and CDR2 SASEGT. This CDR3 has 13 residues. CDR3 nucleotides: TGTGCCATCTCTGTGGGAATTCAGTGGGAGCAGTACTTC. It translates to CAISVGIQWEQYF.

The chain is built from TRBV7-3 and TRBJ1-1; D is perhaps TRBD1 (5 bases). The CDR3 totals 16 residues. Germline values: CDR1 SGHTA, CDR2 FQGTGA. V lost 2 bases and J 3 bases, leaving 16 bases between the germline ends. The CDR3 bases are TGTGCCAGCAGCTTAGGGGCTGGGGTGGGGGACACTGAAGCTTTCTTT. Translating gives CASSLGAGVGDTEAFF.

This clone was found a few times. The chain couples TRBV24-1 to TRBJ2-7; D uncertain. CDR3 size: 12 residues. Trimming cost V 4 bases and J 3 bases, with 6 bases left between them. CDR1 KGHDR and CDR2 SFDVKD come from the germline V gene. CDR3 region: CATSEAGYEQYF. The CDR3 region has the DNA TGTGCCACCAGTGAGGCAGGCTACGAGCAGTACTTC.

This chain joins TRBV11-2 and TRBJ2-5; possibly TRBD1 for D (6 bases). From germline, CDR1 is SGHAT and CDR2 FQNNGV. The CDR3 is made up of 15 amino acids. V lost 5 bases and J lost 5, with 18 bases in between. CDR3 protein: CASSLGTLGAETQYF. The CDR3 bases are TGTGCCAGCAGCCTCGGGACACTCGGGGCGGAGACCCAGTACTTC.

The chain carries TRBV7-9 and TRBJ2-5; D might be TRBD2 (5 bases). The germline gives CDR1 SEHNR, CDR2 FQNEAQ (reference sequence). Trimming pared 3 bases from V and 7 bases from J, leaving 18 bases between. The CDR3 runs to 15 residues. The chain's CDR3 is CASSFLAVATRTQYF. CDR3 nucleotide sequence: TGTGCCAGCAGCTTCCTAGCCGTCGCAACAAGGACCCAGTACTTC.

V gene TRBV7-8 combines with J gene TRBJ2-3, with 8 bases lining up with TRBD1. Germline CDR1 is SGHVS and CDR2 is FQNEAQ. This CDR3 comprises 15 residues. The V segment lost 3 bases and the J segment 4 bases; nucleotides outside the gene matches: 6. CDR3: CASSLVPGGADTQYF. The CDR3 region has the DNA TGTGCCAGCAGCTTGGTCCCAGGGGGCGCAGATACGCAGTATTTT.

The CDR3 loop is CASSLSTTGGNEKLFF. In DNA form, the CDR3 reads TGTGCCAGCAGTCTTAGCACGACAGGAGGAAATGAAAAACTGTTTTTT. This sequence joins TRBV12-3 or TRBV12-4 and TRBJ1-4, with D possibly TRBD1 on 6 matching bases. V was clipped by 5 bases and J by 5 bases, with 18 bases between them. The CDR3 spans 16 residues.

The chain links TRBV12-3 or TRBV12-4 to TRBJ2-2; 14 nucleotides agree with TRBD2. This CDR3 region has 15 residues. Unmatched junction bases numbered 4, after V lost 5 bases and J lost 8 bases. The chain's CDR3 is CASSPGLAGVGELFF. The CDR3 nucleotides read TGTGCCAGCAGTCCGGGACTAGCGGGAGTTGGGGAGCTGTTTTTT.

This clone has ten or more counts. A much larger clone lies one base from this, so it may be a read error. The CDR3 here is CASSPGLGPLKTQYF. CDR3 bases: TGCGCCAGCAGCCCGGGACTAGGCCCGCTGAAGACGCAGTATTTT. The chain combines TRBV4-1 with TRBJ2-3; 8 bases are shared with TRBD2. Trimming at V came to 4 bases and at J to 9 bases, leaving 12 bases not matched to a gene. The CDR3 spans 15 residues. The germline V gene has CDR1 MGHRA and CDR2 YSYEKL.

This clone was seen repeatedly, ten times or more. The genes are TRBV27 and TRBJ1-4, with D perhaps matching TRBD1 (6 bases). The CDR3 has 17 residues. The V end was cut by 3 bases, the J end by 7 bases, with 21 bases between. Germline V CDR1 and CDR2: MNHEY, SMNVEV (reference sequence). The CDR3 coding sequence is TGTGCCAGCAGTTTCCGCATGGGGGGGGGCGCGGGTGAAAAACTGTTTTTT. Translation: CASSFRMGGGAGEKLFF.

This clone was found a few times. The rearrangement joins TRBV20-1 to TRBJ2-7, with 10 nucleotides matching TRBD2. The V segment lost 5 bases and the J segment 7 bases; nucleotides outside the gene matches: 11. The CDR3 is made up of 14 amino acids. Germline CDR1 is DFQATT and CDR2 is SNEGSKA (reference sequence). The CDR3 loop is CSALAGDSLREQYF. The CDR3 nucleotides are TGCAGTGCTCTAGCGGGAGACTCATTGAGGGAGCAGTACTTC.

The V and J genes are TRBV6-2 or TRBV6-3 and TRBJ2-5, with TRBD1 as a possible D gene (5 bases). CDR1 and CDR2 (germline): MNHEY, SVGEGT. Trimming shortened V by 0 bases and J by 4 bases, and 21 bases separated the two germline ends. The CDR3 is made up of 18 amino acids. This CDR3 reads CASSYSVFDEYQGETQYF. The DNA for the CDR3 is TGTGCCAGCAGTTACTCCGTATTCGACGAGTACCAGGGAGAGACCCAGTACTTC.

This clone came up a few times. CDR3 region: CASSQIRGNTEAFF. In DNA, the CDR3 is TGCGCCAGCAGCCAGATCAGGGGGAACACTGAAGCTTTCTTT. V and J are TRBV4-3 and TRBJ1-1, with a weak D call TRBD1 (6 bases). Trimming shortened V by 3 bases and J by 1 base, and 9 bases separated the two germline ends. Germline CDR1 is LGHNA and CDR2 is YSLEER. The CDR3 loop spans 14 amino acids.

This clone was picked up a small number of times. The CDR3 protein is CASSLSTNMGGFNYGYTF. CDR3 DNA: TGTGCCAGCAGTTTATCGACCAATATGGGGGGATTTAACTATGGCTACACCTTC. The V gene is TRBV27, the J gene TRBJ1-2; a possible D gene is TRBD1 (5 bases). The V end lost 0 bases, the J end lost 1 base, and 18 bases lay between the germline ends. CDR1 and CDR2 (germline): MNHEY, SMNVEV (reference sequence). The CDR3 extends over 18 amino acids.

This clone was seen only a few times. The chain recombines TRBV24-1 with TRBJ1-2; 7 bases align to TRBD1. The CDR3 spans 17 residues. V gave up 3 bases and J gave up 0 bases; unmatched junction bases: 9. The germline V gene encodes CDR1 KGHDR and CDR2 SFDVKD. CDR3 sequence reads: CATSDRQGSGPNYGYTF. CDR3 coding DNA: TGTGCCACCAGTGATCGACAGGGATCAGGTCCTAACTATGGCTACACCTTC.

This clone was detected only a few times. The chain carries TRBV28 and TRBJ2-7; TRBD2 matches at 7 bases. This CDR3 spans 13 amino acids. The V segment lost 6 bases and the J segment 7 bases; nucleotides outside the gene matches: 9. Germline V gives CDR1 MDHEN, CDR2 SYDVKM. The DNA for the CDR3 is TGTGCCAGCAGGTCGGGGGGTCCGGGGGAGCAGTACTTC. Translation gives CASRSGGPGEQYF.

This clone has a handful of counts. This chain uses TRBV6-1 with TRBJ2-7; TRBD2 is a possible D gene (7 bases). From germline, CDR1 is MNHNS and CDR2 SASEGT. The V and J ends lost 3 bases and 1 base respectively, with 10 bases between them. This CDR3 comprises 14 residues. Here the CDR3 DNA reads TGTGCCAGCAGTGAGCGGGGGCGATCCTACGAGCAGTACTTC. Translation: CASSERGRSYEQYF.

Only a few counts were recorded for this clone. CDR3 DNA sequence: TGTGCCAGCGGCCTAATGAACACTGAAGCTTTCTTT. This encodes CASGLMNTEAFF. The chain is built from TRBV6-1 and TRBJ1-1; D ambiguous. Germline CDR1 reads MNHNS; CDR2 reads SASEGT. V was trimmed by 8 bases and J by 0 bases, leaving 7 bases between them. The CDR3 loop spans 12 amino acids.

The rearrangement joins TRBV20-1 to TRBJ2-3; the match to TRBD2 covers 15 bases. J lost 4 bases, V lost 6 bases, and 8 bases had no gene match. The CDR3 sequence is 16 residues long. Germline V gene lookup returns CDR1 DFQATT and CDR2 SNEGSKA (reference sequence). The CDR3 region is CSATGTSGRWADTQYF. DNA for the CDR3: TGCAGTGCGACCGGGACTAGCGGGAGGTGGGCAGATACGCAGTATTTT.

The CDR3 here is CASSLVISGGGDNEQFF. Here the CDR3 DNA reads TGCGCCAGCAGCTTGGTGATTAGCGGGGGCGGGGACAATGAGCAGTTCTTC. The chain is built from TRBV5-1 and TRBJ2-1, with 9 bases aligning to TRBD2. The V gene's germline CDR1 is SGHRS and CDR2 YFSETQ. J was trimmed by 5 bases and V by 0 bases; bases with no gene match: 9. The CDR3 consists of 17 residues.